The 2 T cell receptor beta chains below all came from one sample that was sequenced in a study of shared clonotypes between healthy human individuals. The method was immunoSEQ multiplex PCR; TCRdb's version includes in-frame clones alone and lacks a portion of them. The data contain fewer than 550,000 clones, around 79% of them singletons. The sample taken for sequencing was PBMCs. The receptors were gathered from a woman between 35 and 50 years old in good health. Some clones in this sample may be carry-over from other donors' samples.

On this clone itself: A read error is possible here, since a much larger clone lies one base away. The chain employs TRBV7-8 and TRBJ2-1; D gene ambiguous. Germline lookup yields CDR1 SGHVS and CDR2 FQNEAQ. The ends were cut back, 5 bases at V and 2 bases at J, with 1 base in the middle. The CDR3 length is 11 residues. Here the CDR3 reads CASSPYNEQFF. The CDR3 DNA sequence: TGTGCCAGCAGCCCCTACAATGAGCAGTTCTTC. The full variable domain, in which reference TRBV7-8 and TRBJ2-1 provide the parts outside the CDR3, is GAGVSQSPRYKVAKRGQDVALRCDPISGHVSLFWYQQALGQGPEFLTYFQNEAQLDKSGLPSDRFFAERPEGSVSTLKIQRTQQEDSAVYLCASSPYNEQFFGPGTRLTVL.

V and J are TRBV7-9 and TRBJ2-1, with a weak D call TRBD1 (6 bases). V was trimmed by 4 bases and J by 5 bases, leaving 9 bases between them. The CDR3 length is 13 residues. Germline lookup yields CDR1 SEHNR and CDR2 FQNEAQ (reference sequence). The CDR3 sequence is CASSWDINNEQFF. The CDR3 bases are TGTGCCAGCAGCTGGGACATCAACAATGAGCAGTTCTTC.